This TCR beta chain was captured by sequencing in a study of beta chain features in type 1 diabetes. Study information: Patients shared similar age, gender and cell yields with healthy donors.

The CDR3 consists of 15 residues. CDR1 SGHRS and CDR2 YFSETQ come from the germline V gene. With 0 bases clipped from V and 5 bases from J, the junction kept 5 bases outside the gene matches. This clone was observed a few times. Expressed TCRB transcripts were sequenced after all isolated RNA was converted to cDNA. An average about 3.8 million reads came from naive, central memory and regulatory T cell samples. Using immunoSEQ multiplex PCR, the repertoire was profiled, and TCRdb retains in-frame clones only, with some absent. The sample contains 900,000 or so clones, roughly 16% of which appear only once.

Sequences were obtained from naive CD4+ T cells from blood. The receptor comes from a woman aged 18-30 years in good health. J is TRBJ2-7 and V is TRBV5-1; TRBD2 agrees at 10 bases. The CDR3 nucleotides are TGCGCCAGCAGCTTGGCCGGGACTAGCGCGCACGAGCAGTACTTC. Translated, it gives CASSLAGTSAHEQYF. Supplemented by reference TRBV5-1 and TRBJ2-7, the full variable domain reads KAGVTQTPRYLIKTRGQQVTLSCSPISGHRSVSWYQQTPGQGLQFLFEYFSETQRNKGNFPGRFSGRQFSNSRSEMNVSTLELGDSALYLCASSLAGTSAHEQYFGPGTRLTVT.